This T cell receptor beta chain was observed in a study of T cells generated in artificial thymic organoids. This CDR3 has 16 residues. V dropped 3 bases and J dropped 4 bases, with 16 bases sitting between them. Germline V gives CDR1 DFQATT, CDR2 SNEGSKA (reference sequence). This clonotype was detected many times. Reverse primers in the TRAC or TRBC constant regions drove separate semi-nested PCRs for TCRalpha and TCRbeta. One entry per CDR3 protein, called by TCRdb with MiXCR from the 5' RACE reads. The sample has about 8,500 distinct CDR3 sequences; 18% are singletons. The chain uses TRBV20-1 and TRBJ1-6; no definite D call. The specimen sequenced was naive CD8+ T cells from the thymus. Subset defined: CD3+TCRalphabeta+CD8SP T cells; for blood, CD45RO-CCR7+ naive CD8+ T cells. The source of this sequence is a human donor who gave cord blood stem cells for thymic organoid culture, a cardiac surgery patient who gave postnatal thymus, or a blood donor (not recorded which). CDR3 DNA sequence: TGCAGTGCTAGTTCCCCCGGCAGGAGGTATAATTCACCCCTCCACTTT. This translates into CSASSPGRRYNSPLHF.